The 30 T cell receptor beta chains below all came from one sample that was sequenced in a study of T cell changes during pregnancy in multiple sclerosis. Here immunoSEQ multiplex PCR was the method, and the copy in TCRdb shows in-frame clones only, minus some. The sample lists around 72,000 clones; approximately 92% were seen once. The sequences come from peripheral blood, collected in the second trimester of pregnancy. These receptors came from a female donor in good health, enrolled as a control in a pregnancy study.

The rearrangement links TRBV4-1 to TRBJ2-1; 8 bases are shared with TRBD2. Germline V gene sequence: CDR1 MGHRA, CDR2 YSYEKL. The trim removed 0 bases at V and 9 bases at J, leaving 10 bases unmatched. The CDR3 is 16 amino acids. This chain's CDR3 is CASSQERRGERGEQFF. The CDR3 nucleotides read TGCGCCAGCAGCCAAGAGAGGCGGGGGGAAAGGGGTGAGCAGTTCTTC.

This clone was seen a few times. The V call is TRBV9, the J call TRBJ2-1, with D possibly TRBD2 on 5 matching bases. This CDR3 contains 17 residues. Trimming shortened V by 3 bases and J by 0 bases, and 16 bases separated the two germline ends. Germline CDR1 is SGDLS and CDR2 is YYNGEE. CDR3 in amino acids: CASSGRSFGDSYNEQFF. In DNA, the CDR3 is TGTGCCAGCAGCGGCCGGTCTTTCGGGGACTCCTACAATGAGCAGTTCTTC. The variable domain in full, with the rest retrieved from reference TRBV9 and TRBJ2-1, is DSGVTQTPKHLITATGQRVTLRCSPRSGDLSVYWYQQSLDQGLQFLIQYYNGEERAKGNILERFSAQQFPDLHSELNLSSLELGDSALYFCASSGRSFGDSYNEQFFGPGTRLTVL.

This chain joins TRBV7-3 and TRBJ2-1, with no clear D. The germline CDR1 and CDR2 sequences are SGHTA and FQGTGA. CDR3 length equals 11 residues. V dropped 3 bases and J dropped 6 bases, with 3 bases sitting between them. In DNA, the CDR3 is TGTGCCAGCAGCTTCGGCAATGAGCAGTTCTTC. It yields the protein CASSFGNEQFF.

The table lists this clone with a count of one. The chain joins TRBV15 to TRBJ2-1, with D maybe TRBD2 (5 bases). The CDR3 is 15 amino acids. Germline assignment: CDR1 LNHNV and CDR2 YYDKDF (reference sequence). The ends were cut back, 3 bases at V and 5 bases at J, with 14 bases in the middle. The chain's CDR3 is CATSRVPRGDNEQFF. The CDR3 DNA reads as TGTGCCACCAGCAGGGTCCCTCGGGGAGACAATGAGCAGTTCTTC.

The chain employs TRBV4-1 and TRBJ2-1, with D maybe TRBD2 (5 bases). V was clipped by 3 bases and J by 10 bases, with 13 bases between them. The CDR3 contains 13 residues. Germline CDR1 is MGHRA and CDR2 is YSYEKL. The CDR3 coding sequence is TGCGCCAGCAGCCAGGACGGGGAGTACGAGCAGTTCTTC. It is translated as CASSQDGEYEQFF.

The rearrangement uses TRBV27 and TRBJ2-1, with 8 bases fitting TRBD1. Trimming removed 4 bases from V and 6 bases from J; junction bases left unmatched: 5. Germline V CDR1 and CDR2: MNHEY, SMNVEV (reference sequence). The CDR3 spans 14 residues. The CDR3 is CASSSGGRGNEQFF. CDR3 coding DNA: TGTGCCAGCAGTTCAGGGGGCCGGGGCAATGAGCAGTTCTTC.

The chain recombines TRBV29-1 with TRBJ1-1, with TRBD1 as a possible D gene (6 bases). Per the germline V gene, CDR1 is SQVTM and CDR2 is ANQGSEA. This CDR3 comprises 12 residues. V was pared by 7 bases and J by 4 bases, with 13 bases between. The CDR3 protein is CSASLGATEAFF. The DNA of the CDR3 is TGCAGCGCCTCCTTGGGGGCCACTGAAGCTTTCTTT. Supplemented by reference TRBV29-1 and TRBJ1-1, the full variable domain reads SAVISQKPSRDICQRGTSLTIQCQVDSQVTMMFWYRQQPGQSLTLIATANQGSEATYESGFVIDKFPISRPNLTFSTLTVSNMSPEDSSIYLCSASLGATEAFFGQGTRLTVV.

The V call is TRBV29-1, the J call TRBJ2-7; the D gene is possibly TRBD2 (5 bases). In germline, CDR1 is SQVTM, CDR2 ANQGSEA. This CDR3 comprises 11 residues. In DNA, the CDR3 is TGCACCAGCGGCGGTTTAAGGGAGCAGTACTTC. This translates into CTSGGLREQYF.

The chain has TRBV5-6 and TRBJ1-1; D is possibly TRBD1 (5 bases). The CDR3 length is 14 residues. The V end lost 1 base, the J end lost 4 bases, and 11 bases lay between the germline ends. Germline CDR1 reads SGHDT; CDR2 reads YYEEEE. CDR3 bases: TGTGCCAGCAGCTTGTGGCAGGGTGTCACTGAAGCTTTCTTT. Translating gives CASSLWQGVTEAFF.

The rearrangement links TRBV7-9 to TRBJ1-6, with D perhaps TRBD1 (5 bases). CDR1 and CDR2 (germline): SEHNR, FQNEAQ (reference sequence). The CDR3 has 15 amino acids. Trimming pared 1 base from V and 8 bases from J, leaving 12 bases between. The CDR3 protein is CASSLGRQGDSPLHF. The CDR3 bases are TGTGCCAGCAGCTTAGGAAGGCAGGGTGATTCACCCCTCCACTTT. Based on the CDR3 plus reference TRBV7-9 and TRBJ1-6, the full variable domain is DTGVSQNPRHKITKRGQNVTFRCDPISEHNRLYWYRQTLGQGPEFLTYFQNEAQLEKSRLLSDRFSAERPKGSFSTLEIQRTEQGDSAMYLCASSLGRQGDSPLHFGNGTRLTVT.

V gene TRBV12-5 combines with J gene TRBJ2-6, with no clear D. Per the germline V gene, CDR1 is LGHNT and CDR2 is FRNRAP. The CDR3 is made up of 15 amino acids. Trimming cost V 4 bases and J 2 bases, with 9 bases left between them. CDR3 DNA sequence: TGTGCTAGTGGTTCCGTCCGGGCTGGGGCCAACGTCCTGACTTTC. Protein sequence: CASGSVRAGANVLTF.

Here the CDR3 reads CASSRATEAFF. CDR3 in DNA: TGTGCCAGTAGTAGAGCGACTGAAGCTTTCTTT. The rearrangement joins TRBV19 to TRBJ1-1; no clear D. CDR1 and CDR2 from the germline V gene are LNHDA and SQIVND (reference sequence). The CDR3 extends over 11 amino acids. Trimming shortened V by 4 bases and J by 5 bases, and 5 bases separated the two germline ends.

This clone was observed once. This chain links TRBV5-5 with TRBJ1-1; D unresolved. This CDR3 spans 13 amino acids. Germline V lookup: CDR1 SGHKS, CDR2 YYEKEE (reference sequence). V was cut by 1 base and J by 4 bases, with 8 bases left in between. Here the CDR3 reads CASSLKAGTEAFF. CDR3 nucleotides: TGTGCCAGCAGCTTGAAGGCAGGCACTGAAGCTTTCTTT.

The rearrangement joins TRBV2 to TRBJ2-3, with 7 nucleotides matching TRBD2. This CDR3 is built from 14 residues. Germline lookup yields CDR1 SNHLY and CDR2 FYNNEI. V was pared by 8 bases and J by 2 bases, with 7 bases of the junction left unmatched. Here the CDR3 reads CASRRDYNTDTQYF. The CDR3 coding sequence is TGTGCCAGCCGCCGGGACTACAACACAGATACGCAGTATTTT.

The chain employs TRBV4-3 and TRBJ2-5; possibly TRBD2 for D (5 bases). Deletions cut 3 bases from V and 4 bases from J, with 9 bases between. In germline, CDR1 is LGHNA, CDR2 YSLEER. CDR3 length: 13 amino acids. CDR3 protein: CASSQWAGETQYF. DNA of the CDR3: TGCGCCAGCAGCCAGTGGGCGGGAGAGACCCAGTACTTC.

This clone was recorded only once. The V gene is TRBV5-1, the J gene TRBJ2-1; 9 nucleotides match TRBD2. CDR1 and CDR2 from the germline V gene are SGHRS and YFSETQ. V was pared by 2 bases and J by 1 base, with 7 bases of the junction left unmatched. CDR3 size: 17 residues. For the CDR3, the DNA is TGCGCCAGCAGCTTTAGCGGGGGCGGCCCTTCCTACAATGAGCAGTTCTTC. The encoded protein is CASSFSGGGPSYNEQFF.

As concerns this clone: The junction differs from germline at one of its ends, possibly a read error. This chain links TRBV5-6 with TRBJ2-7, with 10 nucleotides matching TRBD1. The CDR3 sequence is 12 residues long. Germline values: CDR1 SGHDT, CDR2 YYEEEE. DNA for the CDR3: TGTGCCAGCAGCTTGGTCCAGGGACAGGGGTCCTTC. Translated, it gives CASSLVQGQGSF.

The gene calls are TRBV5-4 and TRBJ2-3; D is possibly TRBD2 (5 bases). Germline V gene lookup returns CDR1 SGHNT and CDR2 YYREEE (reference sequence). CDR3 size: 14 residues. The ends were cut back, 4 bases at V and 1 base at J, with 10 bases in the middle. CDR3 sequence (DNA): TGTGCCAGCAGCCGGAGCGGCGGCACAGATACGCAGTATTTT. It codes for CASSRSGGTDTQYF.

The chain employs TRBV11-2 and TRBJ1-4; TRBD1 might be the D (5 bases). V lost 1 base to trimming and J lost 10 bases, with 13 bases between them. Germline-derived CDR1 and CDR2 are SGHAT and FQNNGV. This CDR3 is 14 amino acids long. This chain's CDR3 is CASSLGGGVGKLFF. The CDR3 DNA follows: TGTGCCAGCAGCTTAGGCGGAGGGGTCGGAAAACTGTTTTTT.

The chain carries TRBV7-9 and TRBJ1-2; D is uncertain. V lost 1 base and J 4 bases, leaving 4 bases between the germline ends. CDR3 size: 12 residues. Germline V gene sequence: CDR1 SEHNR, CDR2 FQNEAQ (reference sequence). In DNA, the CDR3 is TGTGCCAGCAGCTTAGAGCCCTATGGCTACACCTTC. Protein: CASSLEPYGYTF.

This clone was recorded once. The V call is TRBV27, the J call TRBJ2-7; D unresolved. Deletions cut 2 bases from V and 2 bases from J, with 10 bases between. The germline CDR1 and CDR2 sequences are MNHEY and SMNVEV (reference sequence). This CDR3 has 14 amino acids. The CDR3 DNA follows: TGTGCCAGCAGTTTACAGTTCTCAGCCTACGAGCAGTACTTC. Translation: CASSLQFSAYEQYF.

This clone showed up just a few times. The J gene is TRBJ2-3, the V gene TRBV9, with 7 positions matching TRBD1. CDR3 length equals 15 residues. The V and J ends lost 4 bases and 2 bases, in that order; junction bases with no gene match: 7. CDR1 is SGDLS and CDR2 is YYNGEE in the germline V gene. The CDR3 reads CASSPRDSSTDTQYF. The CDR3 region has the DNA TGTGCCAGCAGCCCAAGGGACAGCTCCACAGATACGCAGTATTTT. The whole variable domain, filled in from reference TRBV9 and TRBJ2-3, reads DSGVTQTPKHLITATGQRVTLRCSPRSGDLSVYWYQQSLDQGLQFLIQYYNGEERAKGNILERFSAQQFPDLHSELNLSSLELGDSALYFCASSPRDSSTDTQYFGPGTRLTVL.

As to this clone: Other DNA sequences of this sample code for an identical CDR3. This chain links TRBV7-2 with TRBJ2-5; D remains unclear. The CDR3 is made up of 13 amino acids. Germline V gene data show CDR1 as SGHTA and CDR2 as FQGNSA. V was trimmed by 5 bases and J by 0 bases, leaving 7 bases between them. The CDR3 protein is CASSPSYQETQYF. The CDR3 DNA follows: TGTGCCAGCAGCCCCTCGTACCAAGAGACCCAGTACTTC. Looking up the rest from reference TRBV7-2 and TRBJ2-5 gives the full variable domain: GAGVSQSPSNKVTEKGKDVELRCDPISGHTALYWYRQSLGQGLEFLIYFQGNSAPDKSGLPSDRFSAERTGGSVSTLTIQRTQQEDSAVYLCASSPSYQETQYFGPGTRLLVL.

J is TRBJ2-7 and V is TRBV18; tentative D call: TRBD1 (7 bases). CDR3 length: 15 amino acids. Germline V lookup: CDR1 KGHSH, CDR2 LQKENI. V was pared by 1 base and J by 7 bases, with 17 bases between. DNA of the CDR3: TGTGCCAGCTCACCACGCGGGACAGTAGAAGGAGAGCAGTACTTC. Protein: CASSPRGTVEGEQYF.

The chain combines TRBV5-4 with TRBJ1-2; 7 nucleotides align to TRBD1. Germline values: CDR1 SGHNT, CDR2 YYREEE (reference sequence). This CDR3 is built from 15 residues. Losses at the gene ends were 3 bases for V and 0 bases for J; bases not matched to a gene: 5. CDR3 DNA sequence: TGTGCCAGCAGCTATGGGACAGCTTCTAACTATGGCTACACCTTC. It encodes CASSYGTASNYGYTF.

The rearrangement links TRBV27 to TRBJ2-7, with 12 positions matching TRBD2. Germline CDR1 is MNHEY and CDR2 is SMNVEV (reference sequence). CDR3 length: 15 residues. Trimming took 8 bases from V and 3 from J; bases not matched to a gene: 8. This chain's CDR3 is CASGDRTSGVYEQYF. DNA of the CDR3: TGTGCCAGCGGTGATCGGACTAGCGGGGTCTACGAGCAGTACTTC.

The V gene is TRBV30, the J gene TRBJ2-1; D ambiguous. The CDR3 loop spans 12 amino acids. Germline V gene lookup returns CDR1 GTSNPN and CDR2 SVGIG (reference sequence). Trimming took 3 bases from V and 3 from J, leaving 6 bases between them. The CDR3 protein is CAWRRRYNEQFF. The CDR3 nucleotides read TGTGCCTGGAGGCGGCGCTACAATGAGCAGTTCTTC.

The rearrangement joins TRBV10-3 to TRBJ1-4; no clear D gene. The germline V gene has CDR1 ENHRY and CDR2 SYGVKD. V lost 4 bases and J 5 bases, leaving 8 bases between the germline ends. The CDR3 sequence is 13 residues long. CDR3 protein: CAISGDGNEKLFF. The CDR3, as DNA: TGTGCCATCAGTGGAGACGGGAATGAAAAACTGTTTTTT.

The rearrangement uses TRBV6-5 and TRBJ2-5; 7 bases fit TRBD1. Germline CDR1 and CDR2: MNHEY and SVGAGI. J lost 0 bases, V lost 10 bases, and 11 bases had no gene match. The CDR3 is made up of 15 amino acids. The CDR3 coding sequence is TGTGCCACCGCAGTTCTCAGGGGGAACCAAGAGACCCAGTACTTC. This codes for CATAVLRGNQETQYF.

This sequence joins TRBV5-1 and TRBJ2-2, with a weak D call TRBD1 (6 bases). Trimming shortened V by 7 bases and J by 4 bases, and 17 bases separated the two germline ends. Germline-derived CDR1 and CDR2 are SGHRS and YFSETQ. CDR3 length: 15 residues. CDR3 sequence (DNA): TGCGCCAGCGCGACCCAGGGGTACGGCACCGGGGAGCTGTTTTTT. It codes for CASATQGYGTGELFF.